The 18 T cell receptor beta chains given below trace back to one sample, sequenced in a study of blood T cell repertoires in COVID-19. Profiled with immunoSEQ multiplex PCR; TCRdb holds only in-frame clones, not every one. Among a few hundred thousand clones listed, more than 70% were seen once. Sequences were obtained from PBMCs or T cells enriched from blood (not recorded which). The receptors derive from a woman in her thirties or forties with acute COVID-19.

The J gene is TRBJ2-1, the V gene TRBV5-1; D may be TRBD1 (6 bases). This CDR3 contains 13 residues. Trimming removed 2 bases at V and 3 bases at J, with 6 bases between. CDR1 is SGHRS and CDR2 is YFSETQ in the germline V gene. CDR3 sequence reads: CASSLGGYNEQFF. Written as DNA, the CDR3 is TGCGCCAGCAGCTTAGGGGGCTACAATGAGCAGTTCTTC.

The CDR3, as DNA: TGTGCCAGCAGCTCTTATCGTGTACCATCTATGGACAGGAAAGAGACCCAGTACTTC. Amino acids: CASSSYRVPSMDRKETQYF. The chain joins TRBV7-2 to TRBJ2-5; 7 bases match TRBD1. The CDR3 loop spans 19 amino acids. The germline V gene has CDR1 SGHTA and CDR2 FQGNSA. Trimming at V came to 4 bases and at J to 3 bases, leaving 20 bases not matched to a gene.

Here the CDR3 DNA reads TGTGCCAGCACCCCCACTCTTGACAGGAACACTGAAGCTTTCTTT. This sequence encodes CASTPTLDRNTEAFF. The rearrangement links TRBV5-4 to TRBJ1-1; D is possibly TRBD1 (5 bases). V lost 6 bases, J lost 1 base, and 16 bases lay in between. The CDR3 extends over 15 amino acids. From germline, CDR1 is SGHNT and CDR2 YYREEE (reference sequence).

This clone occurred many times. The chain joins TRBV2 to TRBJ1-5; TRBD1 matches 7 bases. The CDR3 extends over 15 amino acids. Losses at the gene ends were 0 bases for V and 9 bases for J; bases not matched to a gene: 8. CDR1 is SNHLY, CDR2 FYNNEI, per germline. The CDR3, as DNA: TGTGCCAGCAGTGAAGCCCGCGCAGGGGGAGGGCCCCAGCATTTT. Its protein product is CASSEARAGGGPQHF. Looking up the rest from reference TRBV2 and TRBJ1-5 gives the full variable domain: EPEVTQTPSHQVTQMGQEVILRCVPISNHLYFYWYRQILGQKVEFLVSFYNNEISEKSEIFDDQFSVERPDGSNFTLKIRSTKLEDSAMYFCASSEARAGGGPQHFGDGTRLSIL.

This clone was counted only a few times. The genes are TRBV10-3 and TRBJ1-1; 7 bases match TRBD1. CDR1 ENHRY and CDR2 SYGVKD come from the germline V gene. This CDR3 is built from 14 residues. V shed 2 bases and J 4 bases; nucleotides not matched to a gene: 4. Written as DNA, the CDR3 is TGTGCCATCAGTGAGACAGGGGTAAGCACTGAAGCTTTCTTT. Translated, it gives CAISETGVSTEAFF.

The chain links TRBV4-1 to TRBJ2-7; TRBD2 matches at 13 bases. Germline CDR1 and CDR2: MGHRA and YSYEKL. CDR3 length: 16 residues. V lost 2 bases and J lost 9; bases outside the gene matches: 10. CDR3 sequence reads: CASSQFLRTSGSGQYV. Written as DNA, the CDR3 is TGCGCCAGCAGCCAATTTCTAAGGACTAGCGGGAGTGGGCAGTACGTC.

The chain combines TRBV7-2 with TRBJ2-1; TRBD2 agrees at 10 bases. J gave up 6 bases and V 0 bases, and 5 bases lay outside the gene matches. This CDR3 is built from 16 residues. The germline V gene encodes CDR1 SGHTA and CDR2 FQGNSA. The CDR3 DNA is TGTGCCAGCAGCTTAGCCGGGACTAGCGTGGTCAATGAGCAGTTCTTC. Its protein is CASSLAGTSVVNEQFF.

The V call is TRBV29-1, the J call TRBJ1-2; D ambiguous. From germline, CDR1 is SQVTM and CDR2 ANQGSEA. The V gene lost 3 bases and the J gene lost 2 bases, with 7 bases spanning the gap. The CDR3 length is 12 residues. The CDR3 bases are TGCAGCGTTGAGCGGGGAAACTATGGCTACACCTTC. As protein: CSVERGNYGYTF.

The rearrangement uses TRBV6-6 and TRBJ1-5; TRBD1 matches at 9 bases. The J segment lost 5 bases and the V segment lost 4 bases, leaving 6 bases of the junction unmatched. The CDR3 loop spans 15 amino acids. Germline V gene data show CDR1 as MNHNY and CDR2 as SVGAGI (reference sequence). The CDR3 sequence: CASSSPDRGYQPQHF. In DNA form, the CDR3 reads TGTGCCAGCAGTTCCCCCGACAGGGGGTATCAGCCCCAGCATTTT.

This clone was seen a few times. V is TRBV3-1 (or the pseudogene TRBV3-2) and J is TRBJ1-6; D unresolved. Germline V lookup: CDR1 LGHDT, CDR2 YNNKEL (reference sequence). This CDR3 has 13 amino acids. Trimming took 3 bases from V and 8 from J, leaving 8 bases between them. The CDR3 DNA reads as TGTGCCAGCAGCCAGCCGGTGGATTCACCCCTCCACTTT. Its translation: CASSQPVDSPLHF.

The genes are TRBV18 and TRBJ2-5; a possible D gene is TRBD2 (5 bases). The ends were cut back, 4 bases at V and 5 bases at J, with 14 bases in the middle. Germline assignment: CDR1 KGHSH and CDR2 LQKENI. This CDR3 has 14 amino acids. This CDR3 is CASSLGDSWETQYF. Here the CDR3 DNA reads TGTGCCAGCTCACTCGGGGATTCCTGGGAGACCCAGTACTTC.

The gene calls are TRBV11-2 and TRBJ2-5; 11 bases line up with TRBD2. Germline V gene lookup returns CDR1 SGHAT and CDR2 FQNNGV. The CDR3 sequence is 17 residues long. Germline trimming cut 6 bases from V and 5 bases from J; bases unmatched to any gene: 14. CDR3 bases: TGTGCCAGCAGTCGACTTTTAGCGGGGGGGCCGAGGGAGACCCAGTACTTC. Amino acid sequence: CASSRLLAGGPRETQYF.

The V call is TRBV9, the J call TRBJ2-7; D not resolved. Trimming left V 1 base short and J 6 bases short, with 11 bases between. Germline V gives CDR1 SGDLS, CDR2 YYNGEE. The CDR3 loop spans 13 amino acids. Here the CDR3 DNA reads TGTGCCAGCAGCGTATCTCCCCAGTTCGAGCAGTACTTC. Amino acids: CASSVSPQFEQYF.

This sequence joins TRBV2 and TRBJ2-3; a weak D match, TRBD1 (5 bases). Germline lookup yields CDR1 SNHLY and CDR2 FYNNEI. The CDR3 length is 13 residues. V lost 3 bases and J 6 bases, leaving 10 bases between the germline ends. CDR3 sequence (DNA): TGTGCCAGCAGTGATTTACAGGCGGATACGCAGTATTTT. Its protein is CASSDLQADTQYF.

CDR3 loop: CAWRGLAALDTQYF. Here the CDR3 DNA reads TGTGCCTGGAGGGGCCTAGCGGCTCTAGATACGCAGTATTTT. This chain uses TRBV30 with TRBJ2-3; 7 bases are a match to TRBD2. The V segment lost 3 bases and the J segment 5 bases; nucleotides outside the gene matches: 8. The CDR3 covers 14 residues. CDR1 is GTSNPN and CDR2 is SVGIG in the germline V gene (reference sequence).

This chain connects TRBV2 to TRBJ1-2, with D perhaps matching TRBD1 (5 bases). The CDR3 length is 16 residues. Trimming removed 6 bases from V and 1 base from J, with 18 bases in between. The germline V gene has CDR1 SNHLY and CDR2 FYNNEI. The CDR3 region has the DNA TGTGCCAGCAGGCAAATTGGACGGGGGAGTAACTATGGCTACACCTTC. This gives the protein CASRQIGRGSNYGYTF.

The chain couples TRBV6-5 to TRBJ2-3, with TRBD2 matching over 11 bases. The V gene end was trimmed by 6 bases and the J gene end by 4 bases; junction bases not matched to a gene: 6. CDR3 size: 15 residues. Germline V gene sequence: CDR1 MNHEY, CDR2 SVGAGI. The CDR3 DNA follows: TGTGCCAGCAGGGGATTAGCGGGAGGGGCAGATACGCAGTATTTT. Protein: CASRGLAGGADTQYF.

The J gene is TRBJ1-4, the V gene TRBV9; the D gene is possibly TRBD1 (6 bases). The V end was cut by 2 bases, the J end by 4 bases, with 12 bases between. CDR3 length: 15 residues. Per germline, CDR1 SGDLS and CDR2 YYNGEE. The CDR3 here is CASSVTGLVNEKLFF. In nucleotides, the CDR3 is TGTGCCAGCAGCGTTACAGGGCTTGTTAATGAAAAACTGTTTTTT.